One and the same sample provided the 32 T cell receptor beta chains below, sequenced in a study of blood T cell repertoires in COVID-19. Repertoires were generated with immunoSEQ multiplex PCR, while TCRdb's copy carries only in-frame clones and drops some. The profile shows 390,000 or so clones, about 89% of them singletons. The specimen was peripheral blood. The receptors originated from a woman in her twenties or thirties with COVID-19, enrolled during active disease.

The chain is built from TRBV5-4 and TRBJ1-2; possibly TRBD1 for D (5 bases). The CDR3 length is 14 residues. Trimming left V 4 bases short and J 5 bases short, with 15 bases between. Germline V CDR1 and CDR2: SGHNT, YYREEE (reference sequence). This chain's CDR3 is CASSAGVGHYGYTF. The DNA of the CDR3 is TGTGCCAGCAGCGCGGGGGTGGGGCATTATGGCTACACCTTC.

The rearrangement links TRBV3-1 (or the pseudogene TRBV3-2) to TRBJ2-4, with a tentative D call TRBD1 (5 bases). This CDR3 spans 15 amino acids. The germline V and J ends were trimmed by 0 bases and 7 bases, with 13 bases remaining between them. Germline values: CDR1 LGHDT, CDR2 YNNKEL (reference sequence). The CDR3 region is CASSQDLNKGNIQYF. The CDR3 DNA reads TGTGCCAGCAGCCAAGACCTTAACAAGGGGAACATTCAGTACTTC.

This clone has a single count. The chain is built from TRBV15 and TRBJ1-1; TRBD1 is a possible D gene (5 bases). With 4 bases removed from V and 5 bases from J, the gap between germline ends came to 11 bases. CDR3 length: 13 amino acids. Germline loops: CDR1 LNHNV, CDR2 YYDKDF (reference sequence). The CDR3 protein is CATSTGLRTEAFF. The CDR3 nucleotides read TGTGCCACCAGCACAGGGCTAAGGACTGAAGCTTTCTTT.

The chain couples TRBV7-2 to TRBJ2-7; D might be TRBD2 (6 bases). Trimming removed 3 bases at V and 3 bases at J, with 12 bases between. Germline CDR1 is SGHTA and CDR2 is FQGNSA. The CDR3 is 14 amino acids. The CDR3 protein is CASSLFVGGYEQYF. DNA for the CDR3: TGTGCCAGCAGCTTGTTTGTGGGGGGCTACGAGCAGTACTTC.

V usage is TRBV24-1 and J usage is TRBJ2-5; perhaps TRBD1 as D (6 bases). The CDR3 spans 13 residues. V lost 4 bases to trimming and J lost 7 bases, with 12 bases between them. Germline values: CDR1 KGHDR, CDR2 SFDVKD. The CDR3 region is CATSETGLGTQYF. The CDR3 DNA sequence: TGTGCCACCAGTGAAACAGGGTTGGGGACCCAGTACTTC.

V gene TRBV5-6 combines with J gene TRBJ2-6; D remains ambiguous. This CDR3 comprises 18 residues. CDR1 is SGHDT, CDR2 YYEEEE, per germline. The V end lost 0 bases, the J end lost 1 base, and 14 bases lay between the germline ends. CDR3 protein: CASSLGSQLLSGANVLTF. The CDR3 DNA reads TGTGCCAGCAGCTTGGGAAGCCAACTACTTTCTGGGGCCAACGTCCTGACTTTC.

V gene TRBV5-1 combines with J gene TRBJ2-1, with 10 bases aligning to TRBD2. After removal of 7 bases from V and 6 bases from J, the junction contained 13 bases not matched to a gene. The CDR3 totals 16 residues. CDR1 is SGHRS and CDR2 is YFSETQ in the germline V gene. The CDR3: CASGRSGLAVPNEQFF. In DNA form, the CDR3 reads TGCGCCAGCGGCCGATCTGGACTAGCGGTGCCCAATGAGCAGTTCTTC.

The chain has TRBV25-1 and TRBJ2-3; TRBD2 aligns across 9 bases. J gave up 3 bases and V 3 bases, and 10 bases lay outside the gene matches. Germline CDR1 and CDR2: MGHDK and SYGVNS. The CDR3 is 17 residues long. In nucleotides, the CDR3 is TGTGCCAGCAGTGATATCCCTAGCGGGGAGAGGACAGATACGCAGTATTTT. Protein sequence: CASSDIPSGERTDTQYF.

As regards this clone: Other DNA variants within this sample encode the same CDR3. This chain uses TRBV7-9 with TRBJ2-1; tentatively, D is TRBD2 (5 bases). The CDR3 has 14 residues. V was shortened by 1 base and J by 4 bases, with 8 bases between the two germline ends. Germline V gene data show CDR1 as SEHNR and CDR2 as FQNEAQ (reference sequence). Here the CDR3 reads CASSLVGSYNEQFF. The CDR3 DNA follows: TGTGCCAGCAGCTTAGTTGGGAGTTACAATGAGCAGTTCTTC.

A word on this clone: This specimen includes other DNA sequences encoding the same CDR3. The gene calls are TRBV12-3 or TRBV12-4 and TRBJ2-5; D remains ambiguous. The CDR3 has 11 amino acids. V lost 3 bases to trimming and J lost 4 bases, with 3 bases between them. The CDR3 DNA reads TGTGCCAGCAGTTTGAGAGAGACCCAGTACTTC. Protein sequence: CASSLRETQYF.

The CDR3 DNA reads TGTGCCAGCAGGAGCCTCTCCCAAACAGGGGTTAATTCACCCCTCCACTTT. This translates into CASRSLSQTGVNSPLHF. V and J are TRBV28 and TRBJ1-6; 7 bases align to TRBD1. CDR1 MDHEN and CDR2 SYDVKM come from the germline V gene. The junction had 14 bases not matched to a gene; V was cut back by 6 bases and J by 6 bases. This CDR3 has 17 residues. Full variable domain (rest looked up from reference TRBV28 and TRBJ1-6): DVKVTQSSRYLVKRTGEKVFLECVQDMDHENMFWYRQDPGLGLRLIYFSYDVKMKEKGDIPEGYSVSREKKERFSLILESASTNQTSMYLCASRSLSQTGVNSPLHFGNGTRLTVT.

The V and J genes are TRBV12-3 or TRBV12-4 and TRBJ1-2; the match to TRBD1 covers 7 bases. V was clipped by 5 bases and J by 4 bases; unmatched bases: 4. The CDR3 totals 13 residues. CDR3 region: CASSRTGRYGYTF. DNA for the CDR3: TGTGCCAGCAGTCGGACAGGACGCTATGGCTACACCTTC.

The J gene is TRBJ1-1, the V gene TRBV2; tentatively, D is TRBD1 (5 bases). Trimming shortened V by 8 bases and J by 4 bases, and 14 bases separated the two germline ends. Germline assignment: CDR1 SNHLY and CDR2 FYNNEI. CDR3 length: 13 residues. CDR3 sequence: CASAGRTGTEAFF. The CDR3 DNA sequence: TGTGCCAGCGCAGGGAGGACCGGCACTGAAGCTTTCTTT.

V gene TRBV14 combines with J gene TRBJ2-1; D is perhaps TRBD2 (6 bases). CDR3 length: 15 amino acids. V was clipped by 4 bases and J by 5 bases, with 15 bases between them. Per the germline V gene, CDR1 is SGHDN and CDR2 is FVKESK. CDR3 in DNA: TGTGCCAGCAGCCCCCCGGGACTGTCCCACAATGAGCAGTTCTTC. It encodes CASSPPGLSHNEQFF.

This chain links TRBV4-1 with TRBJ1-2; D remains ambiguous. The CDR3 contains 15 residues. Germline V gives CDR1 MGHRA, CDR2 YSYEKL. Trimming pared 0 bases from V and 4 bases from J, leaving 12 bases between. The DNA for the CDR3 is TGCGCCAGCAGCCAAGATCTGGAGACGGTCTATGGCTACACCTTC. As protein: CASSQDLETVYGYTF.

This chain connects TRBV7-2 to TRBJ2-1; possible D gene TRBD1, 5 bases. Germline V lookup: CDR1 SGHTA, CDR2 FQGNSA. Trimming left V 1 base short and J 0 bases short, with 10 bases between. The CDR3 covers 16 residues. CDR3 in amino acids: CASSLGGGGSYNEQFF. The DNA for the CDR3 is TGTGCCAGCAGCTTAGGGGGCGGCGGCTCCTACAATGAGCAGTTCTTC.

The J gene is TRBJ1-2, the V gene TRBV29-1; weak D call: TRBD1 (5 bases). V was cut by 7 bases and J by 7 bases, with 16 bases left in between. The germline V gene has CDR1 SQVTM and CDR2 ANQGSEA. The CDR3 loop spans 12 amino acids. CDR3 sequence reads: CSALEGDTGYTF. CDR3 in DNA: TGCAGCGCCTTAGAAGGGGATACTGGCTACACCTTC.

This clone was detected a few times. The rearrangement uses TRBV2 and TRBJ2-2; the match to TRBD2 covers 12 bases. This CDR3 region has 15 residues. Germline CDR1 SNHLY, CDR2 FYNNEI. V lost 7 bases, J lost 7 bases, and 7 bases stayed unmatched. DNA of the CDR3: TGTGCCAGCACATCCGGGACTAGCGGGTTCGGGGAGCTGTTTTTT. It yields the protein CASTSGTSGFGELFF.

The chain carries TRBV30 and TRBJ2-5, with D possibly being TRBD1 (5 bases). V was cut by 2 bases and J by 9 bases, with 16 bases left in between. The CDR3 is 13 residues long. The germline gives CDR1 GTSNPN, CDR2 SVGIG (reference sequence). The CDR3: CAWSYRSRGPQYF. CDR3 coding DNA: TGTGCCTGGAGTTACCGTTCAAGGGGTCCCCAGTACTTC.

The chain carries TRBV3-1 (or the pseudogene TRBV3-2) and TRBJ1-6; D remains unclear. Deletions cut 0 bases from V and 7 bases from J, with 19 bases between. The CDR3 has 18 amino acids. The germline V gene encodes CDR1 LGHDT and CDR2 YNNKEL (reference sequence). The CDR3 bases are TGTGCCAGCAGCCAAGAGGGAAGGGAGGGTTTAGGAAATTCACCCCTCCACTTT. It codes for CASSQEGREGLGNSPLHF.

The genes are TRBV30 and TRBJ2-2; TRBD2 aligns across 10 bases. From germline, CDR1 is GTSNPN and CDR2 SVGIG (reference sequence). With V trimmed by 1 base and J by 8 bases, 10 bases remained unmatched. The CDR3 length is 16 residues. The CDR3 coding sequence is TGTGCCTGGAGTGGGCGCCTAGCGGGAGTTGGAGGGGAGCTGTTTTTT. Translated: CAWSGRLAGVGGELFF.

The chain is built from TRBV7-9 and TRBJ2-5; TRBD2 aligns across 8 bases. CDR3 size: 12 residues. Germline V gene sequence: CDR1 SEHNR, CDR2 FQNEAQ (reference sequence). The V gene end was trimmed by 8 bases and the J gene end by 4 bases; junction bases not matched to a gene: 3. DNA for the CDR3: TGTGCCAGCGGCCGGGAGGGAGAGACCCAGTACTTC. This encodes CASGREGETQYF.

The sample holds one count of this clone. The chain combines TRBV6-5 with TRBJ2-1; 7 bases match TRBD1. This CDR3 spans 12 amino acids. Germline CDR1 and CDR2: MNHEY and SVGAGI. V lost 7 bases and J lost 8; bases outside the gene matches: 5. DNA for the CDR3: TGTGCCAGCAAAACAGGGGTAGATGAGCAGTTCTTC. This gives the protein CASKTGVDEQFF.

This clone has just one count. V and J are TRBV5-5 and TRBJ2-3; D possibly corresponds to TRBD2 (5 bases). Trimming left V 6 bases short and J 2 bases short, with 13 bases between. The CDR3 totals 14 residues. CDR1 is SGHKS, CDR2 YYEKEE, per germline (reference sequence). CDR3 in DNA: TGTGCCAGCACCCCGAGGGATCCCACAGATACGCAGTATTTT. It translates to CASTPRDPTDTQYF.

DNA of the CDR3: TGTGCCATCCTCCGTGGAGGCACAGATACGCAGTATTTT. This gives the protein CAILRGGTDTQYF. This rearrangement joins TRBV10-3 to TRBJ2-3, with unresolved D. V lost 8 bases, J lost 1 base, and 10 bases lay in between. CDR1 and CDR2 from the germline V gene are ENHRY and SYGVKD. The CDR3 length is 13 residues.

The J gene is TRBJ1-5, the V gene TRBV5-6, with TRBD1 matching over 8 bases. In germline, CDR1 is SGHDT, CDR2 YYEEEE. Trimming removed 0 bases from V and 5 bases from J; junction bases left unmatched: 7. The CDR3 has 16 amino acids. CDR3 nucleotide sequence: TGTGCCAGCAGCTTGGTCCGGGACAGGAACGATCAGCCCCAGCATTTT. Translating gives CASSLVRDRNDQPQHF.

The chain combines TRBV6-1 with TRBJ2-3; 7 positions match TRBD2. Trimming cost V 3 bases and J 1 base; bases outside gene matches: 10. Germline lookup yields CDR1 MNHNS and CDR2 SASEGT. The CDR3 runs 17 residues. The CDR3 is CASSDHNRDYRTDTQYF. DNA for the CDR3: TGTGCCAGCAGTGACCACAACCGGGACTACCGCACAGATACGCAGTATTTT.

This rearrangement joins TRBV6-4 to TRBJ2-1, with D perhaps matching TRBD1 (6 bases). The CDR3 is made up of 16 amino acids. Germline V gene sequence: CDR1 MRHNA, CDR2 SNTAGT. V was trimmed by 6 bases and J by 4 bases, leaving 19 bases between them. CDR3 region: CASSDTYRVSYNEQFF. The DNA for the CDR3 is TGTGCCAGCAGCGATACCTACAGGGTGTCGTACAATGAGCAGTTCTTC.

V is TRBV27 and J is TRBJ2-3, with 7 bases that match TRBD2. V was clipped by 5 bases and J by 0 bases; unmatched bases: 5. This CDR3 has 15 amino acids. Germline V CDR1 and CDR2: MNHEY, SMNVEV (reference sequence). CDR3 protein: CASSLGGSSTDTQYF. CDR3 nucleotides: TGTGCCAGCAGTCTCGGGGGGAGTAGCACAGATACGCAGTATTTT.

This chain joins TRBV3-1 (or the pseudogene TRBV3-2) and TRBJ2-5; possible D gene TRBD1, 6 bases. V lost 0 bases and J 7 bases, leaving 15 bases between the germline ends. The CDR3 has 15 residues. In germline, CDR1 is LGHDT, CDR2 YNNKEL (reference sequence). The chain's CDR3 is CASSQDRDTRGTQYF. The DNA of the CDR3 is TGTGCCAGCAGCCAAGATCGGGACACGAGGGGGACCCAGTACTTC.

DNA of the CDR3: TGTGCCAGCAGCTTAGCTTCTGGACAGGGGCAAGAGACCCAGTACTTC. It is translated as CASSLASGQGQETQYF. This sequence joins TRBV7-9 and TRBJ2-5, with 9 bases fitting TRBD1. This CDR3 comprises 16 residues. The germline gives CDR1 SEHNR, CDR2 FQNEAQ (reference sequence). The V gene end was trimmed by 0 bases and the J gene end by 2 bases; junction bases not matched to a gene: 4.

The chain carries TRBV29-1 and TRBJ2-1, with 7 bases fitting TRBD2. Germline lookup yields CDR1 SQVTM and CDR2 ANQGSEA. The CDR3 covers 11 residues. Trimming cost V 3 bases and J 13 bases; bases outside gene matches: 6. Here the CDR3 reads CSVEGGGSQFF. The CDR3 nucleotides read TGCAGCGTTGAGGGTGGCGGGAGTCAGTTCTTC.